This TCR beta chain was identified in a study of PD-1 blockade in classical Hodgkin lymphoma. CDR3 length equals 18 residues. J lost 0 bases, V lost 3 bases, and 6 bases had no gene match. Looked up from germline, CDR1 is GTSNPN and CDR2 is SVGIG (reference sequence). To note about this clone: The antigen is unknown.

Each and every patient relapsed after autologous stem cell transplantation, and patients got differing brentuximab vedotin exposure. Using immunoSEQ multiplex PCR, the repertoire was profiled, and TCRdb retains in-frame clones only, with some absent. The sample lists more than 50,000 clones, 60% to 80% seen once, with less than 9.5% in the top ten. General study results and limits: The study found complete responders had baseline diversity similar to newly diagnosed patients. By C4D1 there was a significant rise in CD4+ TCR diversity but not in CD8+ TCR diversity. Reported findings placed baseline TCR diversity lower in newly diagnosed patients (compared with healthy donors).

The chain employs TRBV30 and TRBJ2-1; 15 bases are a match to TRBD2. The sequencing here drew on peripheral blood mononuclear cells (PBMCs), taken before the second cycle of nivolumab. This TCR was sampled from a human donor with classical Hodgkin lymphoma. CDR3 in DNA: TGTGCCTGGAGCGGGACTAGCGGGAGGCTAAACTCCTACAATGAGCAGTTCTTC. Amino acids: CAWSGTSGRLNSYNEQFF.